This passage covers 7 T cell receptor beta chains from one sample sequenced in a study of blood T cell repertoires in COVID-19. TCRdb's table, derived via immunoSEQ multiplex PCR, lists solely in-frame clones and lacks some. The sample yields 60,000 to 90,000 clones, around 88% seen once. The specimen was peripheral blood. These receptors were obtained from a woman aged 80 or over with active or convalescent COVID-19.

V and J are TRBV7-2 and TRBJ2-7, with D possibly being TRBD1 (6 bases). V lost 1 base and J 7 bases, leaving 14 bases between the germline ends. The CDR3 is 14 amino acids. Per the germline V gene, CDR1 is SGHTA and CDR2 is FQGNSA. Written as DNA, the CDR3 is TGTGCCAGCAGCTTAGACAGGGATCCTACGGAGCAGTACTTC. Amino acid sequence: CASSLDRDPTEQYF.

This clone was counted once. V and J are TRBV19 and TRBJ2-2; the match to TRBD1 covers 8 bases. V gave up 5 bases and J gave up 5 bases; unmatched junction bases: 4. The CDR3 runs 14 residues. CDR1 is LNHDA and CDR2 is SQIVND in the germline V gene (reference sequence). In DNA, the CDR3 is TGTGCCAGTAGTCCTCGACAGGGGACCGGGGAGCTGTTTTTT. Amino acids: CASSPRQGTGELFF.

V usage is TRBV6-4 and J usage is TRBJ1-1; the match to TRBD1 covers 7 bases. The CDR3 is 14 amino acids. CDR1 and CDR2 from the germline V gene are MRHNA and SNTAGT. V shed 8 bases, J shed 4 bases, and the junction held 10 bases outside the gene matches. The CDR3 DNA sequence: TGTGCCAGCGCCAAAGACAGGGTATCCACTGAAGCTTTCTTT. Protein: CASAKDRVSTEAFF.

This clone was seen only once. In DNA form, the CDR3 reads TGTGCCAGCAGTTTAGGATTTTTCGGGGGTTATGGCTACACCTTC. This encodes CASSLGFFGGYGYTF. The chain carries TRBV28 and TRBJ1-2; D possibly corresponds to TRBD1 (5 bases). With 2 bases removed from V and 5 bases from J, the gap between germline ends came to 15 bases. CDR1 and CDR2 from the germline V gene are MDHEN and SYDVKM. This CDR3 has 15 amino acids.

The J gene is TRBJ1-6, the V gene TRBV28; no reliable D call. The CDR3 is made up of 13 amino acids. The V gene lost 8 bases and the J gene lost 7 bases, with 12 bases spanning the gap. Germline lookup yields CDR1 MDHEN and CDR2 SYDVKM. The CDR3 nucleotides read TGTGCCAGCGCTGACACGCCGAATTCACCCCTCCACTTT. Amino acid sequence: CASADTPNSPLHF. The whole variable domain, filled in from reference TRBV28 and TRBJ1-6, reads DVKVTQSSRYLVKRTGEKVFLECVQDMDHENMFWYRQDPGLGLRLIYFSYDVKMKEKGDIPEGYSVSREKKERFSLILESASTNQTSMYLCASADTPNSPLHFGNGTRLTVT.

The chain couples TRBV5-1 to TRBJ1-1; D is unclear. The germline V and J ends were trimmed by 0 bases and 3 bases, with 18 bases remaining between them. This CDR3 contains 17 residues. Per germline, CDR1 SGHRS and CDR2 YFSETQ. CDR3: CASSLGSFYGRDTEAFF. In DNA, the CDR3 is TGCGCCAGCAGCTTGGGCTCCTTCTACGGGCGGGACACTGAAGCTTTCTTT. Variable domain in full (rest from reference TRBV5-1 and TRBJ1-1): KAGVTQTPRYLIKTRGQQVTLSCSPISGHRSVSWYQQTPGQGLQFLFEYFSETQRNKGNFPGRFSGRQFSNSRSEMNVSTLELGDSALYLCASSLGSFYGRDTEAFFGQGTRLTVV.

This clone is a singleton in its sample. J is TRBJ2-7 and V is TRBV30; D is possibly TRBD1 (6 bases). Trimming left V 4 bases short and J 6 bases short, with 10 bases between. Germline CDR1 and CDR2: GTSNPN and SVGIG (reference sequence). CDR3 length: 11 residues. CDR3 sequence: CAWTQGREQYF. As DNA, the CDR3 is TGTGCCTGGACACAGGGTCGCGAGCAGTACTTC.